This TCR beta chain was captured by sequencing in a study of T cell repertoires in cytomegalovirus infection. Study in general: Public TCR beta signatures marked donors with CMV infection and the matching HLA.

TCRdb re-called the reads with MiXCR, one entry per CDR3 protein. The sample lists hundreds of thousands of distinct CDR3 sequences; roughly a third were seen once. General study results and limits: HLA-C-restricted CMV-specific TCR beta clonotypes were dominant in the ex vivo response.

The germline gives CDR1 ENHRY, CDR2 SYGVKD. CDR3 length: 14 amino acids. The V end lost 2 bases, the J end lost 3 bases, and 10 bases lay between the germline ends. This clonotype was seen more than once but under ten times. Its antigen remains unidentified. Sample: cultured PBMCs, taken from culture after CMV antigen stimulation. The rearrangement joins TRBV10-3 to TRBJ1-1; D unresolved. This TCR was sampled from a human donor in good health (CMV status not recorded). Some clones in this sample may be carry-over from other donors' samples. In DNA form, the CDR3 reads TGTGCCATCAGTGAGCGCGGGTTTGACACTGAAGCTTTCTTT. This sequence encodes CAISERGFDTEAFF.